The entry that follows covers one T cell receptor beta chain sequence. The CDR3 has 14 amino acids. The germline V and J ends were trimmed by 0 bases and 7 bases, with 12 bases remaining between them. Germline V gene data show CDR1 as ENHRY and CDR2 as SYGVKD. This sample is drawn from a study of technical replicates of blood from a few donors. The method was immunoSEQ multiplex PCR; TCRdb's version includes in-frame clones alone and lacks a portion of them. This table has 60,000 to 90,000 clones, roughly 95% appearing once. The sample was T cells isolated from PBMCs. This sequence originates from a human donor in good health. This rearrangement joins TRBV10-3 to TRBJ1-1; the D is unclear. CDR3 protein: CAISESVRPGEAFF. The CDR3 DNA reads as TGTGCCATCAGTGAGTCGGTCAGGCCCGGTGAAGCTTTCTTT.